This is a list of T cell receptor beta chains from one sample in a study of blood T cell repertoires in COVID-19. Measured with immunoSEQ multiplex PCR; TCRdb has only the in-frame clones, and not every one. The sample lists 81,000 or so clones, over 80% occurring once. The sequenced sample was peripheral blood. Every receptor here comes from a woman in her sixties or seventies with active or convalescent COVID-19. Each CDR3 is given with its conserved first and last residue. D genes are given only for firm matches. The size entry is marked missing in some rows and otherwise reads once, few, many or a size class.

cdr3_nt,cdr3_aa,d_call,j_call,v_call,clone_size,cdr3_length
TGTGCCAGCAGCCAAGAGGGCAGGCTCTATGGCTACACCTTC,CASSQEGRLYGYTF,NA,TRBJ1-2,TRBV14,NA,14
TGTGCCAGCAGGCCTGTGCTCGGACAGAATTTGTACTTC,CASRPVLGQNLYF,NA,TRBJ2-7,TRBV11-2,NA,13
TGTGCCAGCAGTTACACCAGGGGCCCCTACGAGCAGTACTTC,CASSYTRGPYEQYF,NA,TRBJ2-7,TRBV6-5,NA,14
TGTGCCAGCAGCCGACCGGGACAGAACTATGGCTACACCTTC,CASSRPGQNYGYTF,TRBD1,TRBJ1-2,TRBV5-5,NA,14
TGTGCCAGCCGCCCGGACGGGGGAGCTAACTATGGCTACACCTTC,CASRPDGGANYGYTF,NA,TRBJ1-2,TRBV5-4,once,15
TGTGCCAGCAGTCCCAGGGACAGTTGGAATAATTCACCCCTCCACTTT,CASSPRDSWNNSPLHF,TRBD1,TRBJ1-6,TRBV2,NA,16
TGTGCCAGCAGCTCAGGGAGGATGTACGAGCAGTACTTC,CASSSGRMYEQYF,NA,TRBJ2-7,TRBV7-9,once,13
TGCAGCGTCGCACACCAGACAGGGGGCACTGAAGCTTTCTTT,CSVAHQTGGTEAFF,TRBD1,TRBJ1-1,TRBV29-1,NA,14
TGTGCCAGCAAACTAGCGGGGGGGCCCTACAATGAGCAGTTCTTC,CASKLAGGPYNEQFF,TRBD2,TRBJ2-1,TRBV3-1/TRBV3-2,once,15
TGTGCCAGCAGCCGCACCGAGGATCGCCAGAGAAACACCATATATTTT,CASSRTEDRQRNTIYF,NA,TRBJ1-3,TRBV9,NA,16
TGTGCCAGCTCACTGGAGAGAAGGAACACTGAAGCTTTCTTT,CASSLERRNTEAFF,NA,TRBJ1-1,TRBV18,few,14
TGTGCCAGCTCACCATCGAACAGGGTGAACACTGAAGCTTTCTTT,CASSPSNRVNTEAFF,NA,TRBJ1-1,TRBV18,NA,15
TGTGCCAGCAGTTTACAGGGATTCACTGAAGCTTTCTTT,CASSLQGFTEAFF,NA,TRBJ1-1,TRBV12-3/TRBV12-4,NA,13
TGTGCCAGCAGCTTAAGCCCGGGACAGCGAGCAAACACCATATATTTT,CASSLSPGQRANTIYF,TRBD1,TRBJ1-3,TRBV7-2,NA,16
TGTGCCAGCAGCGTCGGACAGCGATTGAACACTGAAGCTTTCTTT,CASSVGQRLNTEAFF,NA,TRBJ1-1,TRBV7-2,once,15
TGTGCCAGCAGCTTCTCCATAGCGGGGGGACCCTACAATGAGCAGTTCTTC,CASSFSIAGGPYNEQFF,TRBD2,TRBJ2-1,TRBV9,NA,17
TGCAGTGCTAGTATGCCTAGCGGACAGAGAGAGACCCAGTACTTC,CSASMPSGQRETQYF,NA,TRBJ2-5,TRBV20-1,NA,15
TGCGCCAGCAGCCAAGTCCCCGGGACAGACAATCAGCCCCAGCATTTT,CASSQVPGTDNQPQHF,TRBD1,TRBJ1-5,TRBV4-1,NA,16